The clone carrying this TCR beta chain was counted between two and nine times. This sample is part of a study of blood T cell repertoires in COVID-19. Profiling relied on immunoSEQ multiplex PCR, and the TCRdb table lists in-frame clones only, not all of them. The repertoire holds 150,000 to 200,000 clones, with 80% to 90% as singletons. CDR3 length: 16 residues. The V segment lost 6 bases and the J segment 4 bases; nucleotides outside the gene matches: 13. Germline V gene data show CDR1 as SNHLY and CDR2 as FYNNEI. The chain carries TRBV2 and TRBJ1-1, with 8 bases matching TRBD1. The sequencing input was peripheral blood. This TCR was sampled from a woman aged 40 to 55 with COVID-19, enrolled during active disease. In DNA form, the CDR3 reads TGTGCCAGCAGACCCAGAGACAGGGGCCCTGCCACTGAAGCTTTCTTT. Its translation is CASRPRDRGPATEAFF.